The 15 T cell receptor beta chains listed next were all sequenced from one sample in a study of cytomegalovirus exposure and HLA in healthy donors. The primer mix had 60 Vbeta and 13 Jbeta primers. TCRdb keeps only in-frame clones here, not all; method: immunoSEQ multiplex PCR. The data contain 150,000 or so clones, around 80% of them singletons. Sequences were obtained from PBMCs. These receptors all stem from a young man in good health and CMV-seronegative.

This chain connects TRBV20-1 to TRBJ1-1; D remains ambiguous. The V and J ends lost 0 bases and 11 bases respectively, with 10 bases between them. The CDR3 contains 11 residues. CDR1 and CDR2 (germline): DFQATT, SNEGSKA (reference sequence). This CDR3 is CSARERLGAFF. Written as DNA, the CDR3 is TGCAGTGCTAGAGAAAGACTTGGGGCTTTCTTT.

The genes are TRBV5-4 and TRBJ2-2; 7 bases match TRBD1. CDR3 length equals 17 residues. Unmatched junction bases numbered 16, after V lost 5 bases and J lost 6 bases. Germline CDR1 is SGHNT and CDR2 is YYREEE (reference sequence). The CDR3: CASSLPGQRLDPGELFF. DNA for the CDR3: TGTGCCAGCAGTTTACCGGGACAGCGACTTGACCCCGGGGAGCTGTTTTTT.

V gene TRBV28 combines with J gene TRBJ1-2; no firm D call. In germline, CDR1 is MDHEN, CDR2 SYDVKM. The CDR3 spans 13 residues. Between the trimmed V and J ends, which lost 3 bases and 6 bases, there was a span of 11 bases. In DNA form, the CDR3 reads TGTGCCAGCAGTTTCGGGAGTTCTAATGGCTACACCTTC. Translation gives CASSFGSSNGYTF.

As DNA, the CDR3 is TGTGCCAGCAGCTCTAGGGGGGGTGGTGTGGAGACCCAGTACTTC. It translates to CASSSRGGGVETQYF. The V call is TRBV5-6, the J call TRBJ2-5, with TRBD2 as a possible D gene (7 bases). Looked up from germline, CDR1 is SGHDT and CDR2 is YYEEEE. This CDR3 is built from 15 residues. Trimming pared 3 bases from V and 5 bases from J, leaving 17 bases between.

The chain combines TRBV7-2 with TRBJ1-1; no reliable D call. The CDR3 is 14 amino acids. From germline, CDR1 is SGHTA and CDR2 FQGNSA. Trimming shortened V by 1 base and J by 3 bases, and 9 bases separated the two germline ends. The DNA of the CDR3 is TGTGCCAGCAGCTTAGGCCGCGATTACACTGAAGCTTTCTTT. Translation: CASSLGRDYTEAFF.

The CDR3 reads CSAILAGRRQETQYF. The DNA for the CDR3 is TGCAGCGCGATACTAGCGGGACGTCGCCAAGAGACCCAGTACTTC. The rearrangement uses TRBV29-1 and TRBJ2-5; 10 bases are shared with TRBD2. V trimming: 7 bases; J trimming: 1 base; junction bases outside the gene matches: 9. The CDR3 is 15 amino acids. Germline CDR1 SQVTM, CDR2 ANQGSEA. The variable domain in full, completed from reference TRBV29-1 and TRBJ2-5, reads SAVISQKPSRDICQRGTSLTIQCQVDSQVTMMFWYRQQPGQSLTLIATANQGSEATYESGFVIDKFPISRPNLTFSTLTVSNMSPEDSSIYLCSAILAGRRQETQYFGPGTRLLVL.

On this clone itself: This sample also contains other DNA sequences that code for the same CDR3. CDR3 coding DNA: TGCGCCAGCAGCTTGGGTAGGGGGACAGATACGCAGTATTTT. This gives the protein CASSLGRGTDTQYF. V usage is TRBV5-1 and J usage is TRBJ2-3; D may be TRBD1 (6 bases). The V gene lost 0 bases and the J gene lost 3 bases, with 8 bases spanning the gap. CDR3 length equals 14 residues. Germline V lookup: CDR1 SGHRS, CDR2 YFSETQ.

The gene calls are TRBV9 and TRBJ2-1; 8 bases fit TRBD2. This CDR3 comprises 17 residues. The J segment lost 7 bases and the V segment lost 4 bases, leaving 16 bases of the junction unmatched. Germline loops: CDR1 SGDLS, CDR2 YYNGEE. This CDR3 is CASSPDGLAGGLNEQFF. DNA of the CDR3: TGTGCCAGCAGCCCTGACGGGCTGGCGGGGGGTTTGAATGAGCAGTTCTTC.

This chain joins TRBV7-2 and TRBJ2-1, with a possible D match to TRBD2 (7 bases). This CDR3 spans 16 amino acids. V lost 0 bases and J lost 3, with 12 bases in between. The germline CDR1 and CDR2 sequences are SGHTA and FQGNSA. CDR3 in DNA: TGTGCCAGCAGCTTAGCGGGGGGAGGGGGCTACAATGAGCAGTTCTTC. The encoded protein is CASSLAGGGGYNEQFF.

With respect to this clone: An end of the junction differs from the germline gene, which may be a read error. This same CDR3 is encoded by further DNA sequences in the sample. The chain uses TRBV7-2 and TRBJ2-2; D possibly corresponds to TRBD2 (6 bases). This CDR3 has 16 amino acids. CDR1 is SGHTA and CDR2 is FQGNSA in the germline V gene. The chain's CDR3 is CASSLGAGWNPGELFF. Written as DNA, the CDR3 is TGTGCCAGCAGCTTAGGTGCGGGGTGGAACCCCGGGGAGCTGTTTTTT.

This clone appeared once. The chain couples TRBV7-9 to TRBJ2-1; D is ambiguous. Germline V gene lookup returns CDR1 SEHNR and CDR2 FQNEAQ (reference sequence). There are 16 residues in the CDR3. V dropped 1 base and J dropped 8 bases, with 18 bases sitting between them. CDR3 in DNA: TGTGCCAGCAGCTTAGTCTTACCGCTTACCGAGGATGAGCAGTTCTTC. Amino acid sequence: CASSLVLPLTEDEQFF.

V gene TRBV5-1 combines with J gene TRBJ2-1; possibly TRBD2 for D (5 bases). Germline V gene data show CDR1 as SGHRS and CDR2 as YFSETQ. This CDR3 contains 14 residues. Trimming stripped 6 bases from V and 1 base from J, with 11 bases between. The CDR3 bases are TGCGCCAGCACATCGAGGGAATCCTACAATGAGCAGTTCTTC. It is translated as CASTSRESYNEQFF.

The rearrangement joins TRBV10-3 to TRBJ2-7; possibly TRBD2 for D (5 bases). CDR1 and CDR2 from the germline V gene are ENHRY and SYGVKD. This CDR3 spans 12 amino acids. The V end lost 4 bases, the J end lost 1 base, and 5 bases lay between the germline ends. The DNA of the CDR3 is TGTGCCATCAGTGGGACTTCCTACGAGCAGTACTTC. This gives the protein CAISGTSYEQYF.

The CDR3 loop reads CASSVVQNYGYTF. CDR3 nucleotides: TGTGCCAGCAGCGTAGTACAGAACTATGGCTACACCTTC. The V gene is TRBV9, the J gene TRBJ1-2; D gene unclear. Germline-derived CDR1 and CDR2 are SGDLS and YYNGEE. The CDR3 sequence is 13 residues long. Trimming removed 0 bases at V and 2 bases at J, with 5 bases between. Looking up the rest from reference TRBV9 and TRBJ1-2 gives the full variable domain: DSGVTQTPKHLITATGQRVTLRCSPRSGDLSVYWYQQSLDQGLQFLIQYYNGEERAKGNILERFSAQQFPDLHSELNLSSLELGDSALYFCASSVVQNYGYTFGSGTRLTVV.

The chain's CDR3 is CASSQDESGGYNEQFF. The CDR3 DNA reads as TGCGCCAGCAGCCAAGATGAAAGCGGGGGTTACAATGAGCAGTTCTTC. This chain uses TRBV4-1 with TRBJ2-1; 8 bases agree with TRBD2. The CDR3 runs 16 residues. Germline loops: CDR1 MGHRA, CDR2 YSYEKL. V shed 0 bases, J shed 4 bases, and the junction held 5 bases outside the gene matches.